The 32 T cell receptor beta chains given below trace back to one sample, sequenced in a study of pediatric ulcerative colitis. One to two pinch biopsies were taken from the rectum during colonoscopy. The data were produced by immunoSEQ multiplex PCR, yet TCRdb's version contains in-frame clones alone and is incomplete. The sample lists approximately 38,000 clones; 75% were seen once. Sequencing was carried out using gut tissue. These receptors were collected from a boy aged 5-17 years with severe ulcerative colitis.

This clone came up once. The V call is TRBV28, the J call TRBJ1-1, with a possible D match to TRBD1 (6 bases). CDR1 is MDHEN, CDR2 SYDVKM, per germline. CDR3 length: 14 residues. V gave up 7 bases and J gave up 2 bases, with 14 bases separating them. Written as DNA, the CDR3 is TGTGCCAGCACCTCGGGGGGCGAAAACACTGAAGCTTTCTTT. It codes for CASTSGGENTEAFF.

This clone was counted a few times. This chain joins TRBV19 and TRBJ2-1; D is undetermined. V lost 6 bases and J lost 0, with 6 bases in between. Germline V gene sequence: CDR1 LNHDA, CDR2 SQIVND (reference sequence). The CDR3 spans 13 residues. In nucleotides, the CDR3 is TGTGCCAGTAGAGGCTCCTCCTACAATGAGCAGTTCTTC. This gives the protein CASRGSSYNEQFF.

The gene calls are TRBV9 and TRBJ2-3; no clear D. Between the trimmed V and J ends, which lost 4 bases and 1 base, there was a span of 13 bases. The CDR3 sequence is 15 residues long. Per the germline V gene, CDR1 is SGDLS and CDR2 is YYNGEE. The CDR3 protein is CASSIGVYGTDTQYF. CDR3 DNA sequence: TGTGCCAGCAGCATAGGAGTGTACGGCACAGATACGCAGTATTTT.

The rearrangement uses TRBV19 and TRBJ1-1; TRBD1 agrees at 8 bases. Germline CDR1 and CDR2: LNHDA and SQIVND (reference sequence). Trimming cost V 5 bases and J 4 bases; bases outside gene matches: 6. This CDR3 region has 14 residues. The CDR3 coding sequence is TGTGCCAGTAGTGCAGGACAGGGCGGCACTGAAGCTTTCTTT. This sequence encodes CASSAGQGGTEAFF.

The chain has TRBV6-1 and TRBJ2-2; D gene uncertain. V lost 6 bases and J 0 bases, leaving 8 bases between the germline ends. The CDR3 runs 14 residues. Per the germline V gene, CDR1 is MNHNS and CDR2 is SASEGT. CDR3 bases: TGTGCCAGCAGAGGAGAAACGAACACCGGGGAGCTGTTTTTT. Protein product: CASRGETNTGELFF.

J is TRBJ2-1 and V is TRBV11-3; tentatively, D is TRBD2 (7 bases). There are 14 residues in the CDR3. The V and J ends lost 5 bases and 8 bases respectively, with 16 bases between them. CDR1 and CDR2 (germline): SGHNT, YENEEA. The CDR3 loop reads CASSAEQGGDEQFF. The CDR3 region has the DNA TGTGCCAGCAGCGCCGAACAGGGAGGGGATGAGCAGTTCTTC. The complete variable domain, with remaining parts taken from reference TRBV11-3 and TRBJ2-1, reads EAGVVQSPRYKIIEKKQPVAFWCNPISGHNTLYWYLQNLGQGPELLIRYENEEAVDDSQLPKDRFSAERLKGVDSTLKIQPAELGDSAVYLCASSAEQGGDEQFFGPGTRLTVL.

This chain links TRBV10-3 with TRBJ2-3; 11 bases map to TRBD1. Germline CDR1 reads ENHRY; CDR2 reads SYGVKD. V was clipped by 0 bases and J by 5 bases; unmatched bases: 1. The CDR3 has 15 amino acids. This CDR3 reads CAISESGQGGDTQYF. The CDR3 DNA reads TGTGCCATCAGTGAGTCGGGACAGGGGGGAGATACGCAGTATTTT.

The chain carries TRBV9 and TRBJ2-3, with a possible D match to TRBD2 (7 bases). Trimming left V 0 bases short and J 4 bases short, with 21 bases between. Germline lookup yields CDR1 SGDLS and CDR2 YYNGEE. This CDR3 comprises 18 residues. The chain's CDR3 is CASSVDGEMVGGPDTQYF. The CDR3 bases are TGTGCCAGCAGCGTAGATGGAGAGATGGTGGGGGGGCCAGATACGCAGTATTTT.

In this sample, this clone turned up a few times. The rearrangement links TRBV6-6 to TRBJ1-5; 8 bases map to TRBD1. Per the germline V gene, CDR1 is MNHNY and CDR2 is SVGAGI (reference sequence). After removal of 7 bases from V and 11 bases from J, the junction contained 10 bases not matched to a gene. There are 13 residues in the CDR3. CDR3 amino acids: CASTQTGASAQHF. CDR3 nucleotides: TGTGCCAGCACTCAGACAGGGGCCTCAGCCCAGCATTTT.

The rearrangement uses TRBV10-3 and TRBJ1-1; 7 bases match TRBD1. The CDR3 loop spans 13 amino acids. Trimming at V came to 5 bases and at J to 4 bases, leaving 4 bases not matched to a gene. Germline V gene lookup returns CDR1 ENHRY and CDR2 SYGVKD. This CDR3 reads CAISSTGSTEAFF. CDR3 DNA: TGTGCCATCAGTTCGACAGGGAGCACTGAAGCTTTCTTT.

The CDR3 nucleotides read TGTGCCAGCAGCCCCACTAGCGGTAACCTCGGGACCCAGTACTTC. This encodes CASSPTSGNLGTQYF. The J gene is TRBJ2-5, the V gene TRBV9, with TRBD2 matching 8 bases. V trimming: 4 bases; J trimming: 7 bases; junction bases outside the gene matches: 12. The CDR3 runs 15 residues. Per the germline V gene, CDR1 is SGDLS and CDR2 is YYNGEE.

The CDR3 reads CASSVVKGRGNTEAFF. In DNA, the CDR3 is TGTGCCAGCAGCGTAGTTAAGGGTCGAGGAAACACTGAAGCTTTCTTT. V usage is TRBV9 and J usage is TRBJ1-1; D unclear. Germline CDR1 and CDR2: SGDLS and YYNGEE. CDR3 length: 16 residues. Trimming cost V 0 bases and J 2 bases, with 14 bases left between them.

The V and J genes are TRBV7-9 and TRBJ2-1, with a possible D match to TRBD1 (5 bases). The CDR3 is 14 amino acids. The V and J ends lost 1 base and 7 bases respectively, with 11 bases between them. The germline gives CDR1 SEHNR, CDR2 FQNEAQ (reference sequence). The CDR3 loop reads CASSLGAGLNEQFF. CDR3 in DNA: TGTGCCAGCAGCTTAGGGGCAGGGTTAAATGAGCAGTTCTTC. The complete variable domain, with remaining parts taken from reference TRBV7-9 and TRBJ2-1, reads DTGVSQNPRHKITKRGQNVTFRCDPISEHNRLYWYRQTLGQGPEFLTYFQNEAQLEKSRLLSDRFSAERPKGSFSTLEIQRTEQGDSAMYLCASSLGAGLNEQFFGPGTRLTVL.

V usage is TRBV7-3 and J usage is TRBJ1-1; TRBD1 agrees at 7 bases. This CDR3 is 18 amino acids long. V lost 5 bases and J lost 0; bases outside the gene matches: 15. CDR1 and CDR2 (germline): SGHTA, FQGTGA. The CDR3 DNA reads TGTGCCAGCAGCCCAGGTCCGGGACAGCCACTCATGAACACTGAAGCTTTCTTT. Translating it yields CASSPGPGQPLMNTEAFF.

The chain employs TRBV9 and TRBJ2-3, with 7 bases fitting TRBD2. Losses at the gene ends were 0 bases for V and 0 bases for J; bases not matched to a gene: 4. In germline, CDR1 is SGDLS, CDR2 YYNGEE. The CDR3 totals 16 residues. The CDR3 reads CASSVAAGYSTDTQYF. CDR3 nucleotides: TGTGCCAGCAGCGTAGCAGCGGGGTATAGCACAGATACGCAGTATTTT.

In this sample, this clone turned up a few times. This chain's CDR3 is CASSLASGGRTDTQYF. For the CDR3, the DNA is TGTGCCAGCAGCTTAGCGTCGGGGGGCCGCACAGATACGCAGTATTTT. The V call is TRBV11-1, the J call TRBJ2-3, with a tentative D call TRBD2 (7 bases). The CDR3 has 16 residues. Per the germline V gene, CDR1 is SGHAT and CDR2 is FQDESV (reference sequence). Trimming removed 0 bases at V and 1 base at J, with 11 bases between.

This chain uses TRBV11-2 with TRBJ1-4; the D is unclear. The germline gives CDR1 SGHAT, CDR2 FQNNGV. Trimming pared 4 bases from V and 10 bases from J, leaving 10 bases between. The CDR3 is 12 residues long. CDR3 amino acids: CASSSPEGKLFF. CDR3 sequence (DNA): TGTGCCAGCAGCTCCCCTGAAGGAAAACTGTTTTTT.

This chain links TRBV9 with TRBJ2-2; a weak D match, TRBD1 (5 bases). Trimming shortened V by 0 bases and J by 4 bases, and 10 bases separated the two germline ends. The length of the CDR3 is 15 residues. Germline CDR1 SGDLS, CDR2 YYNGEE. The CDR3: CASSVAGMGTGELFF. For the CDR3, the DNA is TGTGCCAGCAGCGTAGCAGGGATGGGCACCGGGGAGCTGTTTTTT.

The genes are TRBV9 and TRBJ1-2; TRBD1 aligns across 9 bases. The germline V gene has CDR1 SGDLS and CDR2 YYNGEE. V was pared by 3 bases and J by 8 bases, with 8 bases of the junction left unmatched. This CDR3 is built from 14 residues. The CDR3 region has the DNA TGTGCCAGCAGCGATGGGACAGGGATAGGCGGCTACACCTTC. It translates to CASSDGTGIGGYTF. Full variable domain (missing parts from reference TRBV9 and TRBJ1-2): DSGVTQTPKHLITATGQRVTLRCSPRSGDLSVYWYQQSLDQGLQFLIQYYNGEERAKGNILERFSAQQFPDLHSELNLSSLELGDSALYFCASSDGTGIGGYTFGSGTRLTVV.

The chain carries TRBV5-1 and TRBJ2-7; 11 positions agree with TRBD1. After removal of 4 bases from V and 0 bases from J, the junction contained 3 bases not matched to a gene. The germline V gene has CDR1 SGHRS and CDR2 YFSETQ. The CDR3 loop spans 15 amino acids. Written as DNA, the CDR3 is TGCGCCAGCAGCCCCGGGACAGGGGGCTCCTACGAGCAGTACTTC. The encoded protein is CASSPGTGGSYEQYF. The full variable domain, rest sourced from reference TRBV5-1 and TRBJ2-7, is KAGVTQTPRYLIKTRGQQVTLSCSPISGHRSVSWYQQTPGQGLQFLFEYFSETQRNKGNFPGRFSGRQFSNSRSEMNVSTLELGDSALYLCASSPGTGGSYEQYFGPGTRLTVT.

The CDR3, as DNA: TGCGCCAGCAGTCAATCGTTGGGGGGCTGTGAGACCCAGTACTTC. It yields the protein CASSQSLGGCETQYF. This chain links TRBV23-1 with TRBJ2-5, with D possibly being TRBD1 or TRBD2 (6 bases each). TRBV23-1 is labeled an ORF, and its function is uncertain. CDR3 size: 15 residues. Trimming cost V 0 bases and J 5 bases, with 13 bases left between them.

The rearrangement joins TRBV9 to TRBJ2-7; perhaps TRBD1 as D (6 bases). Germline lookup yields CDR1 SGDLS and CDR2 YYNGEE. The CDR3 is 14 amino acids. V lost 4 bases to trimming and J lost 3 bases, with 14 bases between them. Here the CDR3 reads CASSPTGTLYEQYF. The DNA for the CDR3 is TGTGCCAGCAGCCCTACCGGGACACTCTACGAGCAGTACTTC. The full variable domain, its missing parts supplied by reference TRBV9 and TRBJ2-7, is DSGVTQTPKHLITATGQRVTLRCSPRSGDLSVYWYQQSLDQGLQFLIQYYNGEERAKGNILERFSAQQFPDLHSELNLSSLELGDSALYFCASSPTGTLYEQYFGPGTRLTVT.

The J gene is TRBJ1-4, the V gene TRBV2; unclear D gene. Germline V gene data show CDR1 as SNHLY and CDR2 as FYNNEI. V lost 4 bases to trimming and J lost 0 bases, with 12 bases between them. The CDR3 is made up of 16 amino acids. In DNA form, the CDR3 reads TGTGCCAGCAGTGCTCCGCCCGGGGCAACTAATGAAAAACTGTTTTTT. Its protein product is CASSAPPGATNEKLFF.

The chain combines TRBV5-1 with TRBJ2-7; TRBD1 might be the D (6 bases). Trimming cost V 7 bases and J 4 bases, with 12 bases left between them. Looked up from germline, CDR1 is SGHRS and CDR2 is YFSETQ. The CDR3 runs 12 residues. CDR3 amino acids: CASQSGQYEQYF. Here the CDR3 DNA reads TGCGCCAGCCAATCGGGACAATACGAGCAGTACTTC.

CDR3 DNA sequence: TGTGCCAGCAGTGGACAGGGAGGAGACACTGAAGCTTTCTTT. Protein: CASSGQGGDTEAFF. The V and J genes are TRBV25-1 and TRBJ1-1, with 7 bases fitting TRBD1. The junction had 5 bases not matched to a gene; V was cut back by 4 bases and J by 3 bases. There are 14 residues in the CDR3. Germline V gene lookup returns CDR1 MGHDK and CDR2 SYGVNS.

The rearrangement joins TRBV11-2 to TRBJ2-5; 7 nucleotides line up with TRBD2. There are 17 residues in the CDR3. The V gene's germline CDR1 is SGHAT and CDR2 FQNNGV. The V and J ends lost 1 base and 2 bases, in that order; junction bases with no gene match: 10. CDR3 sequence (DNA): TGTGCCAGCAGCTTAGGGACGACTAGCCTCGATCAAGAGACCCAGTACTTC. This translates into CASSLGTTSLDQETQYF.

The chain joins TRBV28 to TRBJ2-3, with D perhaps assigned TRBD1 or TRBD2 (5 bases each). CDR1 is MDHEN, CDR2 SYDVKM, per germline. The CDR3 covers 17 residues. Between the trimmed V and J ends, which lost 4 bases and 11 bases, there was a span of 28 bases. The CDR3 loop reads CASSSRRDEFTWGMQYF. The CDR3 nucleotides are TGTGCCAGCAGTTCCCGAAGGGACGAATTCACATGGGGTATGCAGTATTTT.

The chain couples TRBV5-6 to TRBJ2-7, with unresolved D. V lost 2 bases and J 3 bases, leaving 12 bases between the germline ends. In germline, CDR1 is SGHDT, CDR2 YYEEEE. This CDR3 comprises 14 residues. In nucleotides, the CDR3 is TGTGCCAGCAGCTTCATCTCAGGTATCTACGAGCAGTACTTC. This codes for CASSFISGIYEQYF.

The V gene is TRBV18, the J gene TRBJ2-1; D perhaps matches TRBD1 (5 bases). The length of the CDR3 is 16 residues. Per the germline V gene, CDR1 is KGHSH and CDR2 is LQKENI. The V end lost 3 bases, the J end lost 9 bases, and 21 bases lay between the germline ends. The CDR3 coding sequence is TGTGCCAGCTCACCTCAAGGGGCAGCCTCACTTGGTGAGCAGTTCTTC. Its translation is CASSPQGAASLGEQFF.

This clone appeared a few times. CDR3 DNA sequence: TGTGCCAGCAGTCGGACAGGGGATGGCACTGAAGCTTTCTTT. Translating gives CASSRTGDGTEAFF. This sequence joins TRBV2 and TRBJ1-1; 9 bases map to TRBD1. Losses at the gene ends were 5 bases for V and 4 bases for J; bases not matched to a gene: 5. The germline CDR1 and CDR2 sequences are SNHLY and FYNNEI. The CDR3 is 14 residues long.

This rearrangement joins TRBV27 to TRBJ1-6, with TRBD1 identical over 8 bases. The CDR3 has 15 amino acids. The trim removed 6 bases at V and 6 bases at J, leaving 7 bases unmatched. Germline V gene sequence: CDR1 MNHEY, CDR2 SMNVEV (reference sequence). The CDR3 DNA reads TGTGCCAGCAGAACGGACAGGGTCGGTAATTCACCCCTCCACTTT. This codes for CASRTDRVGNSPLHF.

The gene calls are TRBV19 and TRBJ1-1; 11 positions match TRBD1. CDR3 length equals 16 residues. The germline V gene has CDR1 LNHDA and CDR2 SQIVND (reference sequence). Unmatched junction bases numbered 13, after V lost 2 bases and J lost 11 bases. CDR3 region: CASSISKNEGQGEAFF. The CDR3 nucleotides are TGTGCCAGTAGTATATCCAAGAATGAGGGACAGGGGGAGGCTTTCTTT.